This entry describes one TCR beta chain. Its antigen is currently unknown. The protocol was immunoSEQ multiplex PCR, while the TCRdb copy is restricted to in-frame clones and leaves out a portion. The table records 150,000 to 180,000 clones, 87% of them present only once. The data were obtained in a study of radiation and T cells in renal cell carcinoma. Points from the study as a whole: Top tumor clonotypes rose in blood 2 weeks post-radiation, then contracted.

Described time point: blood 2 weeks post-SBRT. Described treatment: 15 Gy SBRT to primary tumor, nephrectomy 4 weeks later. After SBRT, blood was collected at 2 and 4 weeks, plus baseline. Germline V gives CDR1 SGHVS, CDR2 FNYEAQ. This CDR3 spans 16 amino acids. The V segment lost 4 bases and the J segment 2 bases; nucleotides outside the gene matches: 6. The chain carries TRBV7-6 and TRBJ2-1; TRBD1 aligns across 9 bases. This sequence was found in a woman between 50 and 59 years old with renal cell carcinoma. The sequencing here drew on blood, taken from a patient whose treatment included radiotherapy and nephrectomy. The CDR3 is CASSSRRDRAYNEQFF. CDR3 in DNA: TGTGCCAGCAGCTCACGTCGGGACAGGGCCTACAATGAGCAGTTCTTC.